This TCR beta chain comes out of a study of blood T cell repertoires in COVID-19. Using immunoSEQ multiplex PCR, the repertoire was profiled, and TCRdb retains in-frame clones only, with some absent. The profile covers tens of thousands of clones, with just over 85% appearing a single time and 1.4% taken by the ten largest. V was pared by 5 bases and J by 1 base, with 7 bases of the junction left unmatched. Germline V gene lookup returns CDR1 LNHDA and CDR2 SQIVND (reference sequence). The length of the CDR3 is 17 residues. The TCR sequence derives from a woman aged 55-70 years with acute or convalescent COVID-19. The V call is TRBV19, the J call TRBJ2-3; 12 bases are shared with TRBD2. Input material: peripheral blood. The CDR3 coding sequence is TGTGCCAGTAGTTCTCTCCTAGCGGGAGGGGGCACAGATACGCAGTATTTT. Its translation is CASSSLLAGGGTDTQYF. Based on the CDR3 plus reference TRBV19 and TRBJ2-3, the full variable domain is DGGITQSPKYLFRKEGQNVTLSCEQNLNHDAMYWYRQDPGQGLRLIYYSQIVNDFQKGDIAEGYSVSREKKESFPLTVTSAQKNPTAFYLCASSSLLAGGGTDTQYFGPGTRLTVL.